These 2 T cell receptor beta chains originate from one sample sequenced in a study of cytomegalovirus exposure and HLA in healthy donors. PCR amplification relied on 60 Vbeta primers (plus 13 Jbeta primers). Measured with immunoSEQ multiplex PCR; TCRdb has only the in-frame clones, and not every one. The sample carries about 140,000 clones, 70% to 85% recorded once. The sample consisted of PBMCs. The receptors derive from a woman between 40 and 55 years old in good health and CMV-seronegative.

This chain uses TRBV14 with TRBJ1-1; 7 positions agree with TRBD1. J was trimmed by 8 bases and V by 6 bases; bases with no gene match: 9. This CDR3 is built from 13 residues. From germline, CDR1 is SGHDN and CDR2 FVKESK. CDR3 nucleotides: TGTGCCAGCAGTCGTTTTCCGGGACAGGAAGCTTTCTTT. This gives the protein CASSRFPGQEAFF.

The chain couples TRBV5-6 to TRBJ2-7, with 12 positions matching TRBD2. The V and J ends lost 5 bases and 5 bases, in that order; junction bases with no gene match: 8. The germline CDR1 and CDR2 sequences are SGHDT and YYEEEE. The CDR3 extends over 15 amino acids. The CDR3 bases are TGTGCCAGCAGACTTCTAGCGGGAGGGTACCACGAGCAGTACTTC. Protein: CASRLLAGGYHEQYF.